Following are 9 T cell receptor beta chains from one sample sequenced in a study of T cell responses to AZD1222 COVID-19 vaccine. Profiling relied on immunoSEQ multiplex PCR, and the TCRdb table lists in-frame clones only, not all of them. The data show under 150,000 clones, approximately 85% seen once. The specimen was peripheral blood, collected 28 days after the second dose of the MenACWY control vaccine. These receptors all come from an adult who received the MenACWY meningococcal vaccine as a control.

CDR3: CASRLGQLNTEAFF. DNA of the CDR3: TGTGCCAGCAGGCTTGGACAGCTCAACACTGAAGCTTTCTTT. This chain uses TRBV28 with TRBJ1-1; D possibly corresponds to TRBD1 (6 bases). V lost 6 bases and J 2 bases, leaving 13 bases between the germline ends. Germline V gene lookup returns CDR1 MDHEN and CDR2 SYDVKM. There are 14 residues in the CDR3.

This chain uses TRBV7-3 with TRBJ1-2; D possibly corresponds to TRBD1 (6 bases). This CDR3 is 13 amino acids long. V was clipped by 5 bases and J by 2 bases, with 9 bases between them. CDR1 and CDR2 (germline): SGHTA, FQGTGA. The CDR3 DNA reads TGTGCCAGCAGCCCGACAGGAAACTATGGCTACACCTTC. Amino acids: CASSPTGNYGYTF.

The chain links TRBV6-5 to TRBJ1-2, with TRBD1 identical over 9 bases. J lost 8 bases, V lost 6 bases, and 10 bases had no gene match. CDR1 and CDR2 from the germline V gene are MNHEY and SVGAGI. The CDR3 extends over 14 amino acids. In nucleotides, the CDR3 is TGTGCCAGCAGCTTGAGGACAGGGGCAGGCGGCTACACCTTC. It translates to CASSLRTGAGGYTF.

The CDR3 loop is CASSPPLTGIYGYTF. The CDR3, as DNA: TGTGCCAGCTCACCACCTTTGACAGGGATCTATGGCTACACCTTC. The J gene is TRBJ1-2, the V gene TRBV18, with TRBD1 matching over 7 bases. V lost 0 bases to trimming and J lost 4 bases; unmatched junction nucleotides: 5. Germline CDR1 and CDR2: KGHSH and LQKENI. This CDR3 has 15 amino acids.

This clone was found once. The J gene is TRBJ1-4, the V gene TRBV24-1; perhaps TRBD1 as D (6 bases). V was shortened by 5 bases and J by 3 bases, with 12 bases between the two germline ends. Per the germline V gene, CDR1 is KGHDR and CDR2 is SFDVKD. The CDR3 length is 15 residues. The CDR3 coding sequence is TGTGCCACCAGTGGGGCCAGGGGCCCTAATGAAAAACTGTTTTTT. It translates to CATSGARGPNEKLFF.

CDR3 in DNA: TGTGCCAGCACCAAGGACCTTCCCGGCTACACCTTC. Amino acid sequence: CASTKDLPGYTF. The V and J genes are TRBV28 and TRBJ1-2; D not resolved. The CDR3 sequence is 12 residues long. Deletions cut 7 bases from V and 8 bases from J, with 14 bases between. Germline lookup yields CDR1 MDHEN and CDR2 SYDVKM.

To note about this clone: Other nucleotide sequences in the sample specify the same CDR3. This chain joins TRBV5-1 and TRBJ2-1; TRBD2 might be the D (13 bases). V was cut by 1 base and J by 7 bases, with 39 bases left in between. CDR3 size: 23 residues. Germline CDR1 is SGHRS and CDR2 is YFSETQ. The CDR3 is CASSLQGQGALAGGPSGQNEQFF. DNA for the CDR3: TGCGCCAGCAGCTTGCAGGGACAGGGGGCACTAGCGGGAGGGCCTAGTGGACAAAATGAGCAGTTCTTC.

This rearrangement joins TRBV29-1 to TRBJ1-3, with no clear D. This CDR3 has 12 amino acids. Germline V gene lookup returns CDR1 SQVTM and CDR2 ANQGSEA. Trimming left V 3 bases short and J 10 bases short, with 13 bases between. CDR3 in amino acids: CSVERAGGTIYF. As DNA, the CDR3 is TGCAGCGTTGAGAGGGCTGGAGGAACCATATATTTT.

The CDR3 nucleotides are TGTGCCAGCAGCTTGGGTGGAGGGGGGAATGAAAAACTGTTTTTT. It specifies CASSLGGGGNEKLFF. This chain links TRBV5-4 with TRBJ1-4; weak D call: TRBD1 (6 bases). This CDR3 has 15 residues. The germline V and J ends were trimmed by 0 bases and 5 bases, with 11 bases remaining between them. Per germline, CDR1 SGHNT and CDR2 YYREEE (reference sequence). The full variable domain, completed using reference TRBV5-4 and TRBJ1-4, is ETGVTQSPTHLIKTRGQQVTLRCSSQSGHNTVSWYQQALGQGPQFIFQYYREEENGRGNFPPRFSGLQFPNYSSELNVNALELDDSALYLCASSLGGGGNEKLFFGSGTQLSVL.